The 28 T cell receptor beta chains presented below share a single source sample, sequenced in a study of T-cell memory formation after mild COVID-19. One entry per CDR3 protein results from TCRdb running MiXCR on the 5' RACE reads. Of about 540,000 distinct CDR3 sequences in the sample, 20% were seen once. Sequencing was performed on PBMCs or a T cell subset sorted from them (not recorded which). Every receptor here comes from an adult woman who had mild COVID-19 (a few samples of this study predate the infection). Cell type and time point are not known.

Only a few counts were recorded for this clonotype. V and J are TRBV11-2 and TRBJ1-3; weak D call: TRBD1 (5 bases). The CDR3 loop spans 16 amino acids. V lost 1 base and J 2 bases, leaving 12 bases between the germline ends. Looked up from germline, CDR1 is SGHAT and CDR2 is FQNNGV. The CDR3 bases are TGTGCCAGCAGCTTAGTGGAGGGGAAAGCTGGAAACACCATATATTTT. It encodes CASSLVEGKAGNTIYF.

The chain has TRBV10-3 and TRBJ2-7; D is ambiguous. Trimming removed 5 bases from V and 1 base from J, with 6 bases in between. Per germline, CDR1 ENHRY and CDR2 SYGVKD. The CDR3 length is 12 residues. Here the CDR3 reads CAISTPSYEQYF. The CDR3 nucleotides are TGTGCCATCAGTACGCCTTCCTACGAGCAGTACTTC.

The table lists this clonotype with a count of one. The V and J genes are TRBV20-1 and TRBJ2-5; 15 nucleotides line up with TRBD2. Losses at the gene ends were 4 bases for V and 5 bases for J; bases not matched to a gene: 5. CDR1 is DFQATT and CDR2 is SNEGSKA in the germline V gene (reference sequence). The length of the CDR3 is 15 residues. The CDR3 here is CSANPGTSGRETQYF. CDR3 DNA: TGCAGTGCTAACCCCGGGACTAGCGGGAGGGAGACCCAGTACTTC.

The sample holds a few counts of this clonotype. The genes are TRBV27 and TRBJ2-7, with D perhaps being TRBD1 or TRBD2 (5 bases each). CDR3 length equals 13 residues. The germline gives CDR1 MNHEY, CDR2 SMNVEV (reference sequence). V lost 3 bases and J lost 3, with 9 bases in between. The CDR3 loop reads CASSLTEGYEQYF. The CDR3 nucleotides are TGTGCCAGCAGTTTGACAGAGGGCTACGAGCAGTACTTC.

The chain employs TRBV10-3 and TRBJ2-7; 10 bases match TRBD1. V lost 8 bases to trimming and J lost 5 bases; unmatched junction nucleotides: 6. The CDR3 is made up of 13 amino acids. Per germline, CDR1 ENHRY and CDR2 SYGVKD. The chain's CDR3 is CAIGGQGNDEQYF. The CDR3 bases are TGTGCCATCGGGGGACAGGGGAACGACGAGCAGTACTTC.

This clonotype has more than one count but fewer than ten. This chain joins TRBV4-3 and TRBJ2-4; no reliable D call. There are 14 residues in the CDR3. V was cut by 0 bases and J by 5 bases, with 8 bases left in between. CDR1 is LGHNA and CDR2 is YSLEER in the germline V gene. CDR3 DNA: TGCGCCAGCAGCCAAGATTTCGCCGAAAACATTCAGTACTTC. Translating it yields CASSQDFAENIQYF.

In this sample, this clonotype turned up a few times. The V call is TRBV12-3 or TRBV12-4, the J call TRBJ2-6; D possibly corresponds to TRBD2 (5 bases). The V end lost 3 bases, the J end lost 4 bases, and 13 bases lay between the germline ends. The CDR3 sequence is 16 residues long. CDR3 amino acids: CASSFRDEPGANVLTF. The CDR3 DNA follows: TGTGCCAGCAGTTTTCGGGATGAACCCGGGGCCAACGTCCTGACTTTC.

This clonotype was seen at least ten times. The chain links TRBV15 to TRBJ2-5, with a possible D match to TRBD1 (6 bases). This CDR3 is built from 17 residues. The V and J ends lost 0 bases and 2 bases respectively, with 16 bases between them. Germline V gives CDR1 LNHNV, CDR2 YYDKDF (reference sequence). The CDR3 is CATSRDRGTSVQETQYF. The CDR3 coding sequence is TGTGCCACCAGCAGAGATAGAGGGACAAGCGTTCAAGAGACCCAGTACTTC.

This chain connects TRBV19 to TRBJ1-3; D call uncertain. CDR3 size: 15 residues. The V end lost 3 bases, the J end lost 4 bases, and 13 bases lay between the germline ends. Germline loops: CDR1 LNHDA, CDR2 SQIVND (reference sequence). The CDR3 spells CASSMAGLAGNTIYF. In DNA form, the CDR3 reads TGTGCCAGTAGTATGGCGGGATTGGCCGGAAACACCATATATTTT.

In its sample, this clonotype was seen a few times. V gene TRBV20-1 combines with J gene TRBJ2-7; D gene unclear. Germline-derived CDR1 and CDR2 are DFQATT and SNEGSKA (reference sequence). The CDR3 sequence is 14 residues long. Trimming removed 6 bases from V and 0 bases from J, with 15 bases in between. CDR3 amino acids: CSALDGRSSYEQYF. The CDR3 DNA reads as TGCAGTGCCCTGGACGGGCGGAGCTCCTACGAGCAGTACTTC.

The rearrangement links TRBV3-1 to TRBJ2-1; 12 positions agree with TRBD2. Germline values: CDR1 LGHDT, CDR2 YNNKEL (reference sequence). CDR3 length: 15 amino acids. J was trimmed by 9 bases and V by 4 bases; bases with no gene match: 7. For the CDR3, the DNA is TGTGCCAGCAGCCCTCAGGGACTAGCGGGTGGTGAGCAGTTCTTC. This codes for CASSPQGLAGGEQFF.

This clonotype was observed a handful of times. The V gene is TRBV7-9, the J gene TRBJ2-7; 8 positions match TRBD1. V was clipped by 10 bases and J by 5 bases; unmatched bases: 19. CDR1 and CDR2 (germline): SEHNR, FQNEAQ (reference sequence). This CDR3 contains 16 residues. This CDR3 reads CATQPVGTGEGHEQYF. Written as DNA, the CDR3 is TGTGCCACCCAGCCGGTCGGGACAGGTGAAGGACACGAGCAGTACTTC.

The rearrangement uses TRBV13 and TRBJ2-3; D might be TRBD1 (5 bases). Germline V CDR1 and CDR2: PRHDT, FYEKMQ (reference sequence). This CDR3 region has 15 residues. Deletions cut 10 bases from V and 1 base from J, with 18 bases between. The CDR3 here is CATARGTTGTDTQYF. As DNA, the CDR3 is TGTGCCACAGCAAGGGGCACAACAGGCACAGATACGCAGTATTTT.

Only a few counts were recorded for this clonotype. CDR3 sequence (DNA): TGTGCCAGCAGCACGACTTACAATGAGCAGTTCTTC. Protein sequence: CASSTTYNEQFF. V is TRBV6-2 or TRBV6-3 and J is TRBJ2-1; D is uncertain. V lost 6 bases, J lost 4 bases, and 7 bases lay in between. The CDR3 spans 12 residues. Germline loops: CDR1 MNHEY, CDR2 SVGEGT.

This clonotype was seen at least ten times. The chain combines TRBV12-3 or TRBV12-4 with TRBJ1-5; no clear D. The V end was cut by 3 bases, the J end by 0 bases, with 6 bases between. This CDR3 is 14 amino acids long. CDR3 in amino acids: CASSFGNSNQPQHF. For the CDR3, the DNA is TGTGCCAGCAGTTTTGGGAATAGCAATCAGCCCCAGCATTTT.

The V gene is TRBV20-1, the J gene TRBJ2-2, with no clear D. CDR3 length: 15 residues. Looked up from germline, CDR1 is DFQATT and CDR2 is SNEGSKA (reference sequence). With 3 bases removed from V and 0 bases from J, the gap between germline ends came to 11 bases. CDR3 DNA: TGCAGTGCTAGCCGGGCTGCTACGAACACCGGGGAGCTGTTTTTT. Protein sequence: CSASRAATNTGELFF.

This rearrangement joins TRBV7-2 to TRBJ2-2; D remains ambiguous. The V gene lost 5 bases and the J gene lost 2 bases, with 15 bases spanning the gap. The CDR3 is made up of 16 amino acids. In germline, CDR1 is SGHTA, CDR2 FQGNSA. The CDR3 DNA sequence: TGTGCCAGCAGCCACTGGTCGACAATTAACACCGGGGAGCTGTTTTTT. Its protein is CASSHWSTINTGELFF.

This clonotype was detected a few times. The chain couples TRBV6-2 or TRBV6-3 to TRBJ2-3, with D perhaps matching TRBD2 (6 bases). Trimming cost V 5 bases and J 5 bases, with 20 bases left between them. The CDR3 covers 16 residues. Germline V CDR1 and CDR2: MNHEY, SVGEGT. CDR3 residues: CASSKQAGLGRDTQYF. CDR3 in DNA: TGTGCCAGCAGTAAACAGGCAGGGCTCGGGAGAGATACGCAGTATTTT.

The chain employs TRBV25-1 and TRBJ1-2; no reliable D call. Germline CDR1 MGHDK, CDR2 SYGVNS. The CDR3 contains 16 residues. Trimming took 0 bases from V and 0 from J, leaving 11 bases between them. CDR3 DNA: TGTGCCAGCAGTGAATACGACACATCAACTAACTATGGCTACACCTTC. It yields the protein CASSEYDTSTNYGYTF.

This clonotype was observed a handful of times. This chain uses TRBV7-6 with TRBJ2-2, with TRBD2 matching over 8 bases. This CDR3 is built from 18 residues. CDR1 and CDR2 from the germline V gene are SGHVS and FNYEAQ. Unmatched junction bases numbered 12, after V lost 2 bases and J lost 4 bases. CDR3 in amino acids: CASSLRLTGGHLTGELFF. The DNA for the CDR3 is TGTGCCAGCAGCTTACGGTTAACGGGAGGGCACCTCACCGGGGAGCTGTTTTTT.

The V call is TRBV20-1, the J call TRBJ2-7; TRBD1 matches 7 bases. The CDR3 has 16 amino acids. Germline trimming cut 5 bases from V and 1 base from J; bases unmatched to any gene: 14. Germline CDR1 and CDR2: DFQATT and SNEGSKA (reference sequence). Here the CDR3 reads CSAESRDSFFSYEQYF. CDR3 nucleotide sequence: TGCAGTGCTGAATCACGGGACAGCTTTTTTTCCTACGAGCAGTACTTC.

CDR3 nucleotide sequence: TGTGCCAGCAGTTCGAGACTAGCCCGCACAGATACGCAGTATTTT. Translated, it gives CASSSRLARTDTQYF. The chain carries TRBV6-5 and TRBJ2-3; 7 bases fit TRBD2. This CDR3 spans 15 amino acids. Trimming cost V 4 bases and J 1 base; bases outside gene matches: 5. Germline V CDR1 and CDR2: MNHEY, SVGAGI.

The V call is TRBV6-2 or TRBV6-3, the J call TRBJ2-6; TRBD1 aligns across 7 bases. Germline loops: CDR1 MNHEY, CDR2 SVGEGT. There are 17 residues in the CDR3. Germline trimming cut 6 bases from V and 0 bases from J; bases unmatched to any gene: 8. The CDR3 DNA sequence: TGTGCCAGCAGCCCGTGGACAGGATTCTCTGGGGCCAACGTCCTGACTTTC. This sequence encodes CASSPWTGFSGANVLTF.

The chain has TRBV24-1 and TRBJ2-5; D call uncertain. The germline V and J ends were trimmed by 5 bases and 7 bases, with 13 bases remaining between them. Germline V gives CDR1 KGHDR, CDR2 SFDVKD. This CDR3 comprises 13 residues. The CDR3 is CATSAAAPVTQYF. The CDR3 DNA sequence: TGTGCCACCAGTGCGGCAGCCCCGGTGACCCAGTACTTC.

This clonotype turned up a few times. The chain joins TRBV24-1 to TRBJ2-1; D gene uncertain. The CDR3 has 16 residues. Germline CDR1 is KGHDR and CDR2 is SFDVKD. Trimming removed 1 base at V and 1 base at J, with 10 bases between. The CDR3 sequence is CATSDFRKQSYNEQFF. DNA of the CDR3: TGTGCCACCAGTGATTTCAGAAAACAATCCTACAATGAGCAGTTCTTC.

The chain combines TRBV4-2 with TRBJ2-1; no definite D call. V shed 0 bases and J shed 2 bases, with 11 bases lying between them. This CDR3 contains 16 residues. The germline V gene encodes CDR1 LGHNA and CDR2 YNFKEQ. The CDR3 here is CASSQEWQPTYNEQFF. DNA of the CDR3: TGTGCCAGCAGCCAAGAGTGGCAGCCCACCTACAATGAGCAGTTCTTC.

CDR3 protein: CASSDSTPSRETQYF. DNA of the CDR3: TGTGCCAGCAGTGACTCGACCCCAAGTAGGGAGACCCAGTACTTC. J is TRBJ2-5 and V is TRBV6-4; D gene ambiguous. CDR3 length equals 15 residues. The ends were cut back, 0 bases at V and 5 bases at J, with 13 bases in the middle. Looked up from germline, CDR1 is MRHNA and CDR2 is SNTAGT.

The sample holds many counts of this clonotype. V is TRBV12-3 or TRBV12-4 and J is TRBJ1-2, with 10 positions matching TRBD1. Trimming took 2 bases from V and 2 from J; bases not matched to a gene: 14. The length of the CDR3 is 19 residues. The chain's CDR3 is CASSLSPSGQGRTNYGYTF. CDR3 DNA sequence: TGTGCCAGCAGTTTAAGCCCATCGGGACAGGGGCGAACGAACTATGGCTACACCTTC.